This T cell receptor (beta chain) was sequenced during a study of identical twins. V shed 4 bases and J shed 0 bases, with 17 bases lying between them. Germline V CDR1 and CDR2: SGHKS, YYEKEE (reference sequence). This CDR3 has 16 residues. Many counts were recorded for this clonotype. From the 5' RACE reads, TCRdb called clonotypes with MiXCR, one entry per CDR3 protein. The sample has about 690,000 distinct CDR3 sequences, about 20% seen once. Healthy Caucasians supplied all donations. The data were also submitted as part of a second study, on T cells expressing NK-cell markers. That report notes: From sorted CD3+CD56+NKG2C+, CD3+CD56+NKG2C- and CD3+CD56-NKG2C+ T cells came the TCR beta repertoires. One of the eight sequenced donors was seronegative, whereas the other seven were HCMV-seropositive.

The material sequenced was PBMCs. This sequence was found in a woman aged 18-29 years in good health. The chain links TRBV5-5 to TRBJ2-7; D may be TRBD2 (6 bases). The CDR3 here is CASSPGPGLSSYEQYF. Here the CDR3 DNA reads TGTGCCAGCAGCCCGGGTCCGGGACTCTCCTCCTACGAGCAGTACTTC.